These T cell receptor beta chains were read from a single sample in a study of vaccination and CD4 T cells after COVID-19. Antigens of these TCRs are unknown. Via MiXCR, TCRdb re-called the PCR reads, giving one row per CDR3 protein. The table has under 15,000 distinct CDR3 sequences, roughly three quarters seen once; the top ten hold 20% to 25%. Sequencing input: CD4+ T cells from blood, cultured in vitro. All receptors derive from a human donor who had recovered from COVID-19. Each CDR3 is given with its conserved first and last residue. A D gene is named only where the DNA matches it firmly. Expanded clones are given a class, and other clones once, few, many or no size at all.

clone size,J gene,D gene,V gene,CDR3 DNA,CDR3 protein
-,TRBJ1-2,-,TRBV6-5,TGTGCCAGCAGTTACGGAGGCAGCACTAACTATGGCTACACCTTC,CASSYGGSTNYGYTF
few,TRBJ1-5,TRBD1,TRBV6-1,TGTGCCAGCAGCCCGACAGGGGGCCACACTGGTCAGCCCCAGCATTTT,CASSPTGGHTGQPQHF
-,TRBJ2-2,-,TRBV12-3/TRBV12-4,TGTGCCAGCAGTTTAAGTCGGATGAACACCGGGGAGCTGTTTTTT,CASSLSRMNTGELFF
-,TRBJ2-4,-,TRBV6-2/TRBV6-3,TGTGCCAGCAGTTACGTTGCTCTAGCCAAAAACATTCAGTACTTC,CASSYVALAKNIQYF
medium-sized,TRBJ2-7,TRBD2,TRBV20-1,TGCAGTGCTAGGTTCGGGCTAGCGGGATACCCCCAGTACTTC,CSARFGLAGYPQYF
-,TRBJ1-1,-,TRBV6-5,TGTGCCAGCAGTTACTCGTCGGGAGCCGAAGCTTTCTTT,CASSYSSGAEAFF
-,TRBJ2-7,TRBD1,TRBV7-9,TGTGCCAGCAGCTTCGGGACAGGGGGCTACGAGCAGTACTTC,CASSFGTGGYEQYF
-,TRBJ1-3,-,TRBV6-1,TGTGCCAGCAAGAACACGGCGGCGGACACCATATATTTT,CASKNTAADTIYF
-,TRBJ2-5,-,TRBV24-1,TGTGCCACCAGTGTTCGGTTTGACGAGACCCAGTACTTC,CATSVRFDETQYF
-,TRBJ1-5,-,TRBV19,TGTGCCAGTAGTAAGGCAGGGAGTGGCAATCAGCCCCAGCATTTT,CASSKAGSGNQPQHF
-,TRBJ2-1,-,TRBV11-2,TGTGCCAGCAGCTATGGGGGACAAACCAATGAGCAGTTCTTC,CASSYGGQTNEQFF
-,TRBJ2-3,TRBD2,TRBV6-1,TGTGCCAGCAGTGAAAGGACTAGCGGGAGGACAGATACGCAGTATTTT,CASSERTSGRTDTQYF
-,TRBJ1-5,-,TRBV28,TGTGCCAGCAGTTTATTTCGGGGTGGCAATCAGCCCCAGCATTTT,CASSLFRGGNQPQHF
once,TRBJ2-2,-,TRBV28,TGTGCCAGCACAGCACGGGTGGGGGAGCTGTTTTTT,CASTARVGELFF
-,TRBJ1-2,-,TRBV6-4,TGTGCCAGCAGTGACGAGGCAGGTACTAACTATGGCTACACCTTC,CASSDEAGTNYGYTF
once,TRBJ2-7,-,TRBV6-1,TGTGCCAGCACCGAGTATGAGGTCTACGAGCAGTACTTC,CASTEYEVYEQYF
-,TRBJ2-3,-,TRBV7-2,TGTGCCAGCAGCACTAGCAGGGATACGCAGTATTTT,CASSTSRDTQYF
-,TRBJ1-2,-,TRBV27,TGTGCCAGCAGTTCAAGATGGGGGGGGGAGAACTATGGCTACACCTTC,CASSSRWGGENYGYTF
-,TRBJ1-1,TRBD1,TRBV6-5,TGTGCCAGCAGTTACGGTCCCAGGGGGCTGACTGAAGCTTTCTTT,CASSYGPRGLTEAFF
-,TRBJ2-2,TRBD2,TRBV27,TGTGCCAGCAGTCGGGGGGAATATACGGGAGGAGGCACCGGGGAGCTGTTTTTT,CASSRGEYTGGGTGELFF
-,TRBJ1-2,TRBD1,TRBV7-9,TGTGCCAGCAGCCCTTGGACAGGAAACTATGGCTACACCTTC,CASSPWTGNYGYTF
-,TRBJ1-5,-,TRBV6-1,TGTGCCAGCGACCCCACCTTAGGGGGAAAGGGTCAGCCCCAGCATTTT,CASDPTLGGKGQPQHF
few,TRBJ2-7,TRBD1,TRBV7-8,TGTGCCAGCAGCTGGGAACAGGGGCGCGAGCAGTACTTC,CASSWEQGREQYF
few,TRBJ1-5,TRBD1,TRBV27,TGTGCCAGCAGTTTATTAGGACAGGGAGGAGGTCAGCCCCAGCATTTT,CASSLLGQGGGQPQHF
-,TRBJ1-1,-,TRBV7-2,TGTGCCAGCAGCTTAGATACAGATTCGGCTTTCTTT,CASSLDTDSAFF
-,TRBJ2-2,-,TRBV24-1,TGTGCCACCAGTGACCCGGCCCGGGTGCCCGGGGAGCTGTTTTTT,CATSDPARVPGELFF
-,TRBJ2-7,TRBD2,TRBV28,TGTGCCAGCAGTTTCTCGGGGCTAGCGGGAGAAGAGCAGTACTTC,CASSFSGLAGEEQYF
once,TRBJ2-3,-,TRBV12-3/TRBV12-4,TGTGCCAGCAGTTTCTACGGGGGCCTCACAGATACGCAGTATTTT,CASSFYGGLTDTQYF
-,TRBJ1-2,-,TRBV28,TGTGCCAGCAGCTCATCCACCCGAGGGAAGTGGGAGTCCGATGGCTACACCTTC,CASSSSTRGKWESDGYTF
once,TRBJ2-7,TRBD1,TRBV11-2,TGTGCCAGCAGCTCCCCCGGGACAGATACCTACGAGCAGTACTTC,CASSSPGTDTYEQYF
once,TRBJ2-7,-,TRBV11-2,TGTGCCAGCAGCACTTCGAGGCCAGCCTACGAGCAGTACTTC,CASSTSRPAYEQYF
-,TRBJ1-2,-,TRBV12-3/TRBV12-4,TGTGCCAGCAGACTGACAATCGGGCAGGGAGGAGGGGGCTACACCTTC,CASRLTIGQGGGGYTF
once,TRBJ2-3,-,TRBV20-1,TGCAGTGCTATCTCCAGGGGAGATACGCAGTATTTT,CSAISRGDTQYF
-,TRBJ1-5,TRBD1,TRBV30,TGTGCCTGGAGTCGACAGGGGAAGAATCAGCCCCAGCATTTT,CAWSRQGKNQPQHF
-,TRBJ1-1,-,TRBV18,TGTGCCAGCTCACCTTCAATTGGGAACACTGAAGCTTTCTTT,CASSPSIGNTEAFF
few,TRBJ2-7,TRBD2,TRBV20-1,TGCAGTGCTAGAGATCCTAGCGGGAGCTCCTACGAGCAGTACTTC,CSARDPSGSSYEQYF
-,TRBJ1-5,-,TRBV6-1,TGTGCCAGCAGTAAAACCGATAGCAATCAGCCCCAGCATTTT,CASSKTDSNQPQHF
-,TRBJ2-5,TRBD2,TRBV28,TGTGCCAGCAGGGGAGCGGGATTTGAGACCCAGTACTTC,CASRGAGFETQYF
-,TRBJ1-2,-,TRBV19,TGTGCCAGTAGTATGGGGCAGAACTATGGCTACACCTTC,CASSMGQNYGYTF
-,TRBJ2-5,-,TRBV15,TGTGCCACCAGCATCGGAGGGGGGACCCAGTACTTC,CATSIGGGTQYF
-,TRBJ1-6,-,TRBV7-6,TGTGCCAGCAGCTTAGAGTCCCACTCACCCCTCCACTTT,CASSLESHSPLHF
-,TRBJ2-3,-,TRBV19,TGTGCCAGTACCCCATGGGGGGGGCGCACAGATACGCAGTATTTT,CASTPWGGRTDTQYF
-,TRBJ2-2,-,TRBV20-1,TGCAGTGCTAGATGGCGGGGAAACACCGGGGAGCTGTTTTTT,CSARWRGNTGELFF
-,TRBJ1-2,-,TRBV11-2,TGTGCCAGCAGCTTGGGGAACTATGGCTACACCTTC,CASSLGNYGYTF
-,TRBJ2-7,TRBD1,TRBV20-1,TGCAGTGCTAGAGCGGACAGGGGTTACGAGCAGTACTTC,CSARADRGYEQYF
once,TRBJ1-1,-,TRBV6-1,TGTGCCAGCAAGGGGGGGAATACGGGGGCGAACACTGAAGCTTTCTTT,CASKGGNTGANTEAFF